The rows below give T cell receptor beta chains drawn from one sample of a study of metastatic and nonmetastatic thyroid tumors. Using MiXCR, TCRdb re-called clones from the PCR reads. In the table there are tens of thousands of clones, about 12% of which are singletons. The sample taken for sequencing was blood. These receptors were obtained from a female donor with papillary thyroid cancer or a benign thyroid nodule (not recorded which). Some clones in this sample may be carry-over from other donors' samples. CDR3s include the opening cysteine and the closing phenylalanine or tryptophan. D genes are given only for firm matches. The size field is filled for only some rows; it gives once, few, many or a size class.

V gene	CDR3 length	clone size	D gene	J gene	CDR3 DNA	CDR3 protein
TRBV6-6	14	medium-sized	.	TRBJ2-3	TGTGCCAGCAGTTACGATCGGGTCACAGATACGCAGTATTTT	CASSYDRVTDTQYF
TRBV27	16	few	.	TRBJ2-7	TGTGCCAGCATTCTCTCCTCCGGGAATTCAAGCTACGAGCAGTACTTC	CASILSSGNSSYEQYF
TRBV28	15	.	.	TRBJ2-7	TGTGCCAGCCGCCCAGAGGACGGGGAAGTCTACGAGCAGTACTTC	CASRPEDGEVYEQYF
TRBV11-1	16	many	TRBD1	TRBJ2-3	TGTGCCAGCAGCGAAGCGAGGACAGGGTTTGCAGATACGCAGTATTTT	CASSEARTGFADTQYF
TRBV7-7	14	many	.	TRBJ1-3	TGTGCTAGCTGCGCTCTGGGGCCCGGAAACACCATATATTTT	CASCALGPGNTIYF
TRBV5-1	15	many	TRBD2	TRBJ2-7	TGCGCCAGCAGCAAACTAGCGGGAGAGGCCTACGAGCAGTACTTC	CASSKLAGEAYEQYF
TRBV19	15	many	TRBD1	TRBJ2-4	TGTGCCAGTAGCGCTGGTCAGGGGGCTGGAAACATTCAGTACTTC	CASSAGQGAGNIQYF
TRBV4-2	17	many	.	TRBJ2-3	TGTGCCAGCAGCCAAGCCCGGGGAGCGGCTAGCACAGATACGCAGTATTTT	CASSQARGAASTDTQYF
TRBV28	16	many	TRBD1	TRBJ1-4	TGTGCCAGCAGTTTAAGTGGGGGACAGGGTGGGGAAAAACTGTTTTTT	CASSLSGGQGGEKLFF
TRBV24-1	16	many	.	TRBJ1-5	TGTGCCACCAGTGATTTACGGACCGACAGCAATCAGCCCCAGCATTTT	CATSDLRTDSNQPQHF
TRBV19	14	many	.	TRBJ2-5	TGTGCCAGTAGTGCGGACCCCCGGGGTGAGACCCAGTACTTC	CASSADPRGETQYF
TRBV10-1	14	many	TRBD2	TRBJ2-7	TGCGCCAGCAGTCAACTAGCGGGGTCCTACGAGCAGTACTTC	CASSQLAGSYEQYF
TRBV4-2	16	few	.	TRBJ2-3	TGTGCCAGCAGCAAGGGACTGCTGGGGTCAGGAGATACGCAGTATTTT	CASSKGLLGSGDTQYF
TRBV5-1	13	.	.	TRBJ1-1	TGCGCCAGCAGGGGCATAATGAACACTGAAGCTTTCTTT	CASRGIMNTEAFF
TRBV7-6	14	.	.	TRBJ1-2	TGTGCCAGCAGCTTAGTGGAGGGACTACGTGGCTACACCTTC	CASSLVEGLRGYTF
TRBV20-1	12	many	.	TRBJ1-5	TGCAGTGGTCAAGACGGGAATCAGCCCCAGCATTTT	CSGQDGNQPQHF
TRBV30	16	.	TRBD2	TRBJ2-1	TGTGCCTGGAGTGGGGGAGGACTAGCGGGCAACAATGAGCAGTTCTTC	CAWSGGGLAGNNEQFF
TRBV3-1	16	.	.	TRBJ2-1	TGTGCCAGCAGCCAAGAAGGAGCGCGCTATTACAATGAGCAGTTCTTC	CASSQEGARYYNEQFF
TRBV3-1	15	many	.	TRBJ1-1	TGTGCCAGCAGCCGGTCTGGGGTCACGAACACTGAAGCTTTCTTT	CASSRSGVTNTEAFF
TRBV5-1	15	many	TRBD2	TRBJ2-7	TGCGCCAGCAGCTTACCTGAAGCGGGAGGGTACGAGCAGTACTTC	CASSLPEAGGYEQYF
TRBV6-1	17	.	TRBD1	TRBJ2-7	TGTGCCAGCAGACCTCGTCGCCTGGGGACAGGGACCTACGAGCAGTACTTC	CASRPRRLGTGTYEQYF
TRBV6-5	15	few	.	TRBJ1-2	TGTGCCAGCATTTACCAGCAGGGTACCAACTATGTCTACACCTTC	CASIYQQGTNYVYTF
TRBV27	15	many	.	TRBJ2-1	TGTGCCAGCAGTCCCTCCGGGACGGCCTACAATGAGCAGTTCTTC	CASSPSGTAYNEQFF
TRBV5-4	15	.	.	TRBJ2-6	TGTGCCAGCAGCTTAAGGGATGGCTGGTCCAACGTCCTGACTTTC	CASSLRDGWSNVLTF
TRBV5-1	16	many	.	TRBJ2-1	TGCGCCAGCAGCTTGGCCGGCGGGCCTTCCTACAATGAGCAGTTCTTC	CASSLAGGPSYNEQFF
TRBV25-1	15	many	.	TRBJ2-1	TGTGCCAGCAGTGAATCTGTTAGTGGGAGGAATGAGCAGTTCTTC	CASSESVSGRNEQFF
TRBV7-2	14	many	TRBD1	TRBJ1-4	TGTGCCAGCAGCTTAAGGACAGGGAATGAAAAACTGTTTTTT	CASSLRTGNEKLFF
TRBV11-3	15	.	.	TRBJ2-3	TGTGCCAGCAGCTTAGAGGGTAGATCCACAGATACGCAGTATTTT	CASSLEGRSTDTQYF
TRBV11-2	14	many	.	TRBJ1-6	TGTGCCAGCAGCTTAGGGCAGGCACGGCGTCCCCTCCACTTT	CASSLGQARRPLHF
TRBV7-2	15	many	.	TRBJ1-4	TGTGCCAGCACCAAACTCAGAACAACTAATGAAAAACTGTTTTTT	CASTKLRTTNEKLFF
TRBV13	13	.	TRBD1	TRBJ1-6	TGTGCCAGCAGCGAGGACAGGGTTTCACCCCTCCACTTT	CASSEDRVSPLHF
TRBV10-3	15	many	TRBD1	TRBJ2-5	TGTGCCATACAACAGGGGCCGGGCCTCGGGGAGACCCAGTACTTC	CAIQQGPGLGETQYF
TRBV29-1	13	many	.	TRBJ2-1	TGCAGCGTTGAAGACGCTAGGCACAATGAGCAGTTCTTC	CSVEDARHNEQFF
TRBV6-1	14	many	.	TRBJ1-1	TGTGCCAGCAGCGGGACAAGCTTTCCTACTGAAGCTTTCTTT	CASSGTSFPTEAFF
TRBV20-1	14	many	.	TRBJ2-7	TGCAGTGCTAGAATTGGTGGGGGGAACTACGAGCAGTACTTC	CSARIGGGNYEQYF
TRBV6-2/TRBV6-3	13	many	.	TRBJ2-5	TGTGCCAGCACCCACTTTCTACAAGAGACCCAGTACTTC	CASTHFLQETQYF
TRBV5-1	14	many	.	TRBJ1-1	TGCGCCAGCAGCTCAGGAGGACGGAGCACTGAAGCTTTCTTT	CASSSGGRSTEAFF
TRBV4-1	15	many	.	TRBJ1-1	TGCGCCAGCAGCCAAACACGGGGGGGTAAGACTGAAGCTTTCTTT	CASSQTRGGKTEAFF
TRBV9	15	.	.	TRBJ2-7	TGTGCCAGCAGCCCCCTACTATCGGGAACGAACGAGCAGTACTTC	CASSPLLSGTNEQYF
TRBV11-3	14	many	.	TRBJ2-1	TGTGCCAGCAGCTTAGATTTTTGGTCAGGTGAGCAGTTCTTC	CASSLDFWSGEQFF
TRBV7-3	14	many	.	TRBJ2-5	TGTGCCAGCAGCTTACATGGGCAGGGGGAGACCCAGTACTTC	CASSLHGQGETQYF
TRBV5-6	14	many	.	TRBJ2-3	TGTGCCAGCAGCGCCTGGGACTTCACAGATACGCAGTATTTT	CASSAWDFTDTQYF
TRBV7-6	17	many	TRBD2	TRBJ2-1	TGTGCCAGCAGCCACCGACTCGTAGCGGGAGGGTACAATGAGCAGTTCTTC	CASSHRLVAGGYNEQFF
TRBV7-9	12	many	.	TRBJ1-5	TGTGCCAGCAGCCCTGACGCACAGCCCCAGCATTTT	CASSPDAQPQHF
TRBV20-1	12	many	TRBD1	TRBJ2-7	TGCAGTGCAAGGGACAGTTTCTACGAGCAGTACTTC	CSARDSFYEQYF
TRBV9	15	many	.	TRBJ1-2	TGTGCCAGCAGCGGTGGGGCGCACCTCTTCTATAGCTACACCTTC	CASSGGAHLFYSYTF